The 20 T cell receptor beta chains presented below share a single source sample, sequenced in a study of breast tumors, draining lymph nodes, adjacent tissues. The lymph nodes were axillary draining lymph nodes from breast cancer patients. Using its own MiXCR run on the multiplex PCR reads, TCRdb lists one record per CDR3 protein. The table lists over 250,000 distinct CDR3 sequences, 30% of them singletons. Sequencing used axillary lymph node tissue. Receptors were obtained from a female donor with breast cancer. Some clones in this sample may be carry-over from other donors' samples.

The chain links TRBV19 to TRBJ2-2; 8 nucleotides line up with TRBD1. CDR3 length equals 14 residues. The V gene's germline CDR1 is LNHDA and CDR2 SQIVND (reference sequence). With 4 bases clipped from V and 6 bases from J, the junction kept 4 bases outside the gene matches. CDR3 residues: CASSSRGRPGELFF. CDR3 nucleotides: TGTGCCAGTAGTAGCAGGGGGCGCCCCGGGGAGCTGTTTTTT.

Concerning this clonotype itself: Just one base apart from a much larger clone, this may be a read error. The V and J genes are TRBV9 and TRBJ2-1; a weak D match, TRBD2 (5 bases). Looked up from germline, CDR1 is SGDLS and CDR2 is YYNGEE. The ends were cut back, 4 bases at V and 7 bases at J, with 12 bases in the middle. The CDR3 spans 13 residues. The CDR3 nucleotides read TGTGCCAGCAGCCCCGGGATTACGAATGAGCAGTTCTTC. The encoded protein is CASSPGITNEQFF.

This clonotype has a count of ten or more. The genes are TRBV10-3 and TRBJ2-3; D is unresolved. The CDR3 covers 13 residues. V was shortened by 7 bases and J by 2 bases, with 10 bases between the two germline ends. Germline V gene sequence: CDR1 ENHRY, CDR2 SYGVKD. CDR3 nucleotides: TGTGCCATCACACGGGTTAACACAGATACGCAGTATTTT. Translation: CAITRVNTDTQYF.

This clonotype occurred many times. This rearrangement joins TRBV5-4 to TRBJ2-7; the match to TRBD1 covers 7 bases. In germline, CDR1 is SGHNT, CDR2 YYREEE (reference sequence). The CDR3 covers 14 residues. V trimming: 1 base; J trimming: 2 bases; junction bases outside the gene matches: 3. The CDR3 bases are TGTGCCAGCAGCTTGAAACAGGGGACCTACGAGCAGTACTTC. Its protein is CASSLKQGTYEQYF.

This clonotype was counted many times. This chain joins TRBV29-1 and TRBJ2-1; 12 bases match TRBD2. CDR1 SQVTM and CDR2 ANQGSEA come from the germline V gene. CDR3 length: 16 residues. V lost 4 bases, J lost 4 bases, and 8 bases stayed unmatched. Written as DNA, the CDR3 is TGCAGCGTTGCCCCCGGGGGACTAGCGGGTTACAATGAGCAGTTCTTC. It is translated as CSVAPGGLAGYNEQFF.

CDR3 sequence reads: CASSLSQRDSDTQYF. The CDR3 DNA reads as TGTGCCAGCAGCTTAAGTCAGCGGGACTCAGATACGCAGTATTTT. The V and J genes are TRBV7-3 and TRBJ2-3, with TRBD2 matching 7 bases. J lost 4 bases, V lost 1 base, and 5 bases had no gene match. The CDR3 extends over 15 amino acids. Per germline, CDR1 SGHTA and CDR2 FQGTGA.

This clonotype was counted at least ten times. V is TRBV3-1 and J is TRBJ2-5, with D perhaps matching TRBD2 (5 bases). Trimming removed 1 base at V and 5 bases at J, with 14 bases between. Germline V lookup: CDR1 LGHDT, CDR2 YNNKEL (reference sequence). This CDR3 spans 15 amino acids. The DNA for the CDR3 is TGTGCCAGCAGCCAAGGTGGGAGCCCCGGGGAGACCCAGTACTTC. It translates to CASSQGGSPGETQYF.

Regarding this clonotype: At one end, the junction sequence differs from germline, possibly due to a read error. The CDR3 protein is CAGSHAPKGANYGYTF. The CDR3 region has the DNA TGTGCCGGCAGTCACGCCCCTAAGGGGGCGAACTATGGCTACACCTTC. This chain connects TRBV6-6 to TRBJ1-2; 7 nucleotides align to TRBD1. CDR1 and CDR2 from the germline V gene are MNHNY and SVGAGI (reference sequence). The CDR3 is 16 residues long.

With respect to this clonotype: The junction and the germline gene differ at one end; a read error may be behind it. The chain joins TRBV10-3 to TRBJ2-7; maybe TRBD1 (5 bases). This CDR3 has 15 residues. Looked up from germline, CDR1 is ENHRY and CDR2 is SYGVKD. DNA of the CDR3: TGTGCCAGCAGTTTTAGCAGGGTGTATGGGTACGAGCAGTACTTC. Residues: CASSFSRVYGYEQYF.

This clonotype was seen repeatedly, ten times or more. V is TRBV2 and J is TRBJ2-1, with D possibly TRBD2 on 6 matching bases. The germline gives CDR1 SNHLY, CDR2 FYNNEI. This CDR3 has 15 residues. Trimming shortened V by 6 bases and J by 0 bases, and 12 bases separated the two germline ends. CDR3 amino acids: CASSDGRSSYNEQFF. CDR3 DNA: TGTGCCAGCAGCGACGGGAGAAGCTCCTACAATGAGCAGTTCTTC.

Worth noting for this clonotype: This may arise from a read error, as a much more abundant clone is one base away. V usage is TRBV11-2 and J usage is TRBJ2-3; D is uncertain. Per germline, CDR1 SGHAT and CDR2 FQNNGV. The CDR3 covers 15 residues. V gave up 6 bases and J gave up 2 bases, with 15 bases separating them. The CDR3 DNA is TGTGCCAGCAGTTCGAGGTCACCTTCCACAGATACGCAGTATTTT. It translates to CASSSRSPSTDTQYF.

This clonotype was found a few times. This may stem from a read error, because a much larger clone lies one nucleotide away. This rearrangement joins TRBV20-1 to TRBJ2-1, with 8 bases matching TRBD1. This CDR3 has 15 amino acids. Germline assignment: CDR1 DFQATT and CDR2 SNEGSKA (reference sequence). The CDR3 sequence: CGARSRQGSYNEQFF. The CDR3 coding sequence is TGCGGTGCTAGATCGAGACAGGGGTCCTACAATGAGCAGTTCTTC.

This clonotype was picked up many times. The junction does not match germline at one end; this may be a read error. The chain couples TRBV11-2 to TRBJ2-1, with 10 positions matching TRBD2. The CDR3 length is 17 residues. CDR1 and CDR2 (germline): SGHAT, FQNNGV. CDR3 protein: CASRVASGRTSDNEQFF. As DNA, the CDR3 is TGTGCCAGCAGAGTGGCTAGCGGGAGAACCTCCGACAATGAGCAGTTCTTC.

This clonotype was detected many times. The chain uses TRBV10-2 and TRBJ2-1; 8 nucleotides match TRBD1. The trim removed 5 bases at V and 6 bases at J, leaving 6 bases unmatched. Germline-derived CDR1 and CDR2 are WSHSY and SAAADI. CDR3 length equals 14 residues. CDR3 coding DNA: TGCGCCAGCAGTAAGGACAGGGTAGTCAATGAGCAGTTCTTC. Translation: CASSKDRVVNEQFF.

Concerning this clonotype: This sequence may be a read error, since a much larger clone differs from it by one base. The chain uses TRBV4-3 and TRBJ2-7; 7 positions match TRBD1. This CDR3 has 14 residues. Germline assignment: CDR1 LGHNA and CDR2 YSLEER. Unmatched junction bases numbered 13, after V lost 8 bases and J lost 6 bases. The CDR3 sequence is CASGLRDRVFEQYF. For the CDR3, the DNA is TGCGCCAGCGGCCTCCGAGACAGGGTGTTCGAGCAGTACTTC.

This clonotype was seen repeatedly, ten times or more. This chain uses TRBV19 with TRBJ2-2; TRBD2 aligns across 7 bases. The CDR3 extends over 15 amino acids. Germline CDR1 reads LNHDA; CDR2 reads SQIVND (reference sequence). V lost 6 bases to trimming and J lost 3 bases; unmatched junction nucleotides: 7. CDR3 in amino acids: CASRRGGIDTGELFF. The CDR3 nucleotides are TGTGCCAGTAGACGGGGAGGGATAGACACCGGGGAGCTGTTTTTT. The full variable domain, completed using reference TRBV19 and TRBJ2-2, is DGGITQSPKYLFRKEGQNVTLSCEQNLNHDAMYWYRQDPGQGLRLIYYSQIVNDFQKGDIAEGYSVSREKKESFPLTVTSAQKNPTAFYLCASRRGGIDTGELFFGEGSRLTVL.

The genes are TRBV3-1 and TRBJ2-1; D call uncertain. The CDR3 is made up of 12 amino acids. Trimming removed 4 bases from V and 9 bases from J, with 10 bases in between. Germline V gives CDR1 LGHDT, CDR2 YNNKEL (reference sequence). The CDR3 region is CASSPDMGEQFF. The CDR3 DNA reads TGTGCCAGCAGCCCAGATATGGGTGAGCAGTTCTTC.

On this clonotype itself: The conserved closing phenylalanine or tryptophan is absent in this CDR3, likely reflecting a read error. No DNA is shown, since the ends of the CDR3 on it are uncertain; the CDR3 is the one TCRdb lists. The gene calls are TRBV10-2 and TRBJ1-6; the tabulated D call, TRBD1, remains unverified against the DNA. Termini included, the CDR3 measures 10 amino acids. The V gene's germline CDR1 is WSHSY and CDR2 SAAADI. CDR3 residues: CASSESLTGL.

V is TRBV18 and J is TRBJ2-1; D unclear. Germline V gene data show CDR1 as KGHSH and CDR2 as LQKENI. The V gene lost 8 bases and the J gene lost 0 bases, with 11 bases spanning the gap. The CDR3 is 14 amino acids. CDR3 DNA sequence: TGTGCCAGCAGAAAGCTCGGCTCCTACAATGAGCAGTTCTTC. Its translation: CASRKLGSYNEQFF. Full variable domain (outside the CDR3, taken from reference TRBV18 and TRBJ2-1): NAGVMQNPRHLVRRRGQEARLRCSPMKGHSHVYWYRQLPEEGLKFMVYLQKENIIDESGMPKERFSAEFPKEGPSILRIQQVVRGDSAAYFCASRKLGSYNEQFFGPGTRLTVL.

This clonotype has more than one count but fewer than ten. V is TRBV30 and J is TRBJ2-3; D is unclear. The CDR3 contains 13 residues. Germline loops: CDR1 GTSNPN, CDR2 SVGIG (reference sequence). Trimming stripped 0 bases from V and 3 bases from J, with 7 bases between. DNA of the CDR3: TGTGCCTGGAGTGTAAAAGGGACAGATACGCAGTATTTT. Translation gives CAWSVKGTDTQYF.